This record looks at one T cell receptor beta chain sequence and its context. Its antigen is not identified. Produced via immunoSEQ multiplex PCR; TCRdb's table is partial and in-frame only. This sample has 100,000 or so clones, with approximately 90% found just once. The sample comes from a study of OX40 agonist ivuxolimab in advanced cancers. Study details: Males comprised approximately 81% of the group, whose mean age was approximately 61 years (range roughly 20 to 90).

Study outcomes and limitations: Averaged across samples, CD8+ T cells carried more expanded clones than CD4+ did. Among the lowest levels of clonal expansion were found in partial responders at 0.1-3.0 mg/kg.

The receptor comes from an adult with an advanced solid tumor such as melanoma, head and neck, liver or kidney cancer. The input for sequencing was CD4+ or CD8+ T cells sorted from blood, taken in a trial of the OX40 agonist ivuxolimab.

CDR3 sequence reads: CASSYEPTDTQYF. The CDR3, as DNA: TGTGCCAGCAGCTACGAACCGACAGATACGCAGTATTTT. This sequence joins TRBV7-6 and TRBJ2-3, with unresolved D. V lost 4 bases to trimming and J lost 3 bases, with 8 bases between them. The CDR3 runs to 13 residues. The germline V gene has CDR1 SGHVS and CDR2 FNYEAQ.